The 6 T cell receptor beta chains in this list originate from one sample, sequenced in a study of CD4 and CD8 cells across lung adenocarcinoma regions (dated by TCRdb to between 2017 and 2018). Receptor libraries were prepared by PCR. This sample was sequenced with a HiSeq X Ten. Using fastp at Q25 and MiXCR, TCRdb reprocessed the public reads and kept productive beta chains. Each entry merges the rows of one CDR3 protein and shows their most common DNA and genes. The sample has around 8,000 distinct CDR3 sequences on record, 40% to 50% of them singletons. The biggest ten clones account for roughly 18% of the sample. Sequences were obtained from CD4+ T cells from the margin of a lung tumor. This specimen's cell subset or site label, interpreted: tumor margin region. These receptors were collected from a female donor with lung adenocarcinoma. The CD4 and CD8 labels of this study may be unreliable.

Sample share makes this clonotype medium-sized (0.01 to 0.1%). The chain has TRBV6-1 and TRBJ2-5, with 7 bases aligning to TRBD2. Per germline, CDR1 MNHNS and CDR2 SASEGT. The CDR3 runs 13 residues. The V gene end was trimmed by 10 bases and the J gene end by 5 bases; junction bases not matched to a gene: 10. The CDR3 sequence is CATRGELGETQYF. The CDR3 coding sequence is TGTGCCACCCGGGGGGAGCTTGGGGAGACCCAGTACTTC.

There are a few counts of this clonotype. This chain connects TRBV6-1 to TRBJ2-7; D is perhaps TRBD2 (5 bases). The DNA end favors TRBJ2-1, so the J call may be wrong. Germline CDR1 MNHNS, CDR2 SASEGT. This CDR3 comprises 15 residues. In DNA form, the CDR3 reads TGTGCCAGCACCCGCAGCCCGGGGTCGATCAATGAGCAGTTCTTC. This translates into CASTRSPGSINEQFF.

This clonotype was counted between two and nine times. The genes are TRBV4-1 and TRBJ1-1; D not certain. The ends were cut back, 3 bases at V and 3 bases at J, with 11 bases in the middle. CDR1 is MGHRA, CDR2 YSYEKL, per germline. The CDR3 is made up of 14 amino acids. The CDR3: CASSQIPQYTEAFF. In DNA form, the CDR3 reads TGCGCCAGCAGCCAGATTCCCCAATACACTGAAGCTTTCTTT.

As for this clonotype: One junction end disagrees with the germline gene, perhaps due to a read error. The chain recombines TRBV6-5 with TRBJ2-2; tentatively, D is TRBD1 (5 bases). CDR3 size: 17 residues. CDR1 and CDR2 (germline): MNHEY, SVGAGI. For the CDR3, the DNA is TGTGCCAGCAGTTACTCGTATCTGGCGGTGAGCACAGGTGAGCAGTTTTTT. Its translation: CASSYSYLAVSTGEQFF.

On this clonotype itself: The junction departs from germline at one end; a sequencing error may be responsible. Written as DNA, the CDR3 is TGTGCCAGCGGTCCTCCAGAGACGCAGTATTTT. Translation gives CASGPPETQYF. The rearrangement joins TRBV27 to TRBJ2-3, with D hard to call. The CDR3 spans 11 residues. CDR1 and CDR2 from the germline V gene are MNHEY and SMNVEV (reference sequence).

This clonotype was observed many times. V usage is TRBV25-1 and J usage is TRBJ2-1; the D gene is possibly TRBD2 (5 bases). The length of the CDR3 is 12 residues. Germline loops: CDR1 MGHDK, CDR2 SYGVNS. Trimming pared 8 bases from V and 4 bases from J, leaving 9 bases between. CDR3 bases: TGTGCCAGCGGGAGACTATACAATGAGCAGTTCTTC. Its protein product is CASGRLYNEQFF.